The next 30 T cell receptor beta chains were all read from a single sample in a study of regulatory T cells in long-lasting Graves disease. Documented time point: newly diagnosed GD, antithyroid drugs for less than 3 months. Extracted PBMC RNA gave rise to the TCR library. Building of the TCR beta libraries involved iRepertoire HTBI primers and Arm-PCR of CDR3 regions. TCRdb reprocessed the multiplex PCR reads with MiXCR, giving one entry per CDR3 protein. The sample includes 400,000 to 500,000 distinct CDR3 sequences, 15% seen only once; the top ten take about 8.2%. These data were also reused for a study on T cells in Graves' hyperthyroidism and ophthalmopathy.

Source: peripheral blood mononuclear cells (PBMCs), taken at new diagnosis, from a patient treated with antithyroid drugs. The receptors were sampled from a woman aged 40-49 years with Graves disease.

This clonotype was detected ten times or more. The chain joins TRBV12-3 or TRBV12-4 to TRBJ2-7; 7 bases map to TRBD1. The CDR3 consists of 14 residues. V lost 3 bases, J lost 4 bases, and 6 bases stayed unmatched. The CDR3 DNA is TGTGCCAGCAGTTTCGGACAGGACGGGTACGAGCAGTACTTC. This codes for CASSFGQDGYEQYF.

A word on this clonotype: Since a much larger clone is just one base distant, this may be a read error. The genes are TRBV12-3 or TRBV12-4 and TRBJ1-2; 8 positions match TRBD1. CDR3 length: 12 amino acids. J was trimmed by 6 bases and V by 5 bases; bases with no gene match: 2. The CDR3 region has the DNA TGTGCCAGCAGTCCGACAGGGGATGGCTACACCTTC. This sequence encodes CASSPTGDGYTF.

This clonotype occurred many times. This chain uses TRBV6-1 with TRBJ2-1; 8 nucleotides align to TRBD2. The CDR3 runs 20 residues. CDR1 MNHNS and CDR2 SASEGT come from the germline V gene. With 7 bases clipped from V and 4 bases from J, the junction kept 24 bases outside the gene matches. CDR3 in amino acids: CASTQKESGRSIFGYNEQFF. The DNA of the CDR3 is TGTGCCAGCACCCAAAAGGAGAGCGGGAGATCAATTTTTGGGTACAATGAGCAGTTCTTC.

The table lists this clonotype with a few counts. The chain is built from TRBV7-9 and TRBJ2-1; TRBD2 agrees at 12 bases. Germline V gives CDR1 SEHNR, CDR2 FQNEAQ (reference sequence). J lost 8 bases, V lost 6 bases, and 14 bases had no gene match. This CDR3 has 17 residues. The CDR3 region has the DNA TGTGCCAGCAGTTTTACCGGGACTAGCGGGTCTAGGGATGAGCAGTTCTTC. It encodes CASSFTGTSGSRDEQFF.

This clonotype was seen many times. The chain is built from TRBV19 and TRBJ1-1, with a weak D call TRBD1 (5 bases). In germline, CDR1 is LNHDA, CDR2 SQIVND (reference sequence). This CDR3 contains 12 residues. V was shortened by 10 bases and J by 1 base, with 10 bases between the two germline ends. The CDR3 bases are TGTGCCACTAGGCAGGGGAACACTGAAGCTTTCTTT. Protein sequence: CATRQGNTEAFF.

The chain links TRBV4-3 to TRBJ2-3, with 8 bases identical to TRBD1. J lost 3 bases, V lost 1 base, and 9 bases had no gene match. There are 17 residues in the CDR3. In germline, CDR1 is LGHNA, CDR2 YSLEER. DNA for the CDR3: TGCGCCAGCAGCCAAGGAATGCAGGGGGCAAGGACAGATACGCAGTATTTT. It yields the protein CASSQGMQGARTDTQYF.

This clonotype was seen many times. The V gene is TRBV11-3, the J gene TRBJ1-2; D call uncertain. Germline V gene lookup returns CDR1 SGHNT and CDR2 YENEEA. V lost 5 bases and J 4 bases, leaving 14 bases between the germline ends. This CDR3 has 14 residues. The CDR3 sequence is CASSLAPEVYGYTF. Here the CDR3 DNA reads TGTGCCAGCAGCCTAGCCCCGGAAGTCTATGGCTACACCTTC.

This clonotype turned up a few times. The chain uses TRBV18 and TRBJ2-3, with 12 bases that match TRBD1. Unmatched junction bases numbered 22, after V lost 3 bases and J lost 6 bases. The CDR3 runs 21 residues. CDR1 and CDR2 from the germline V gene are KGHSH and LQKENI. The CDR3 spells CASSPYRDRGRSGIERDTQYF. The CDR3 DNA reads TGTGCCAGCTCACCGTACCGGGACAGGGGGCGCTCAGGGATTGAACGTGATACGCAGTATTTT.

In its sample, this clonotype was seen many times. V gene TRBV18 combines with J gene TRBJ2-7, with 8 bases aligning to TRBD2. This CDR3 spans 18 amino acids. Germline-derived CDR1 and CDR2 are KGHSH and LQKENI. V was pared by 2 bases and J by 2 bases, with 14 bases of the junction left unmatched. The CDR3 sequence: CASSPDPTPGLVAYEQYF. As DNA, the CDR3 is TGTGCCAGCTCACCAGACCCCACTCCGGGACTAGTGGCCTACGAGCAGTACTTC.

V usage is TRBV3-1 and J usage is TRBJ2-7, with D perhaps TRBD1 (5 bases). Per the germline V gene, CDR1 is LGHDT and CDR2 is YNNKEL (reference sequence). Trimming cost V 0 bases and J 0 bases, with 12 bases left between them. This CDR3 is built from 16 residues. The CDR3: CASSQDLRTYSYEQYF. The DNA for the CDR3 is TGTGCCAGCAGCCAAGATCTTCGGACATACTCCTACGAGCAGTACTTC.

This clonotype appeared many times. The CDR3 region is CASSRDRGTAYEQYF. In DNA, the CDR3 is TGTGCCAGCAGCCGCGACAGGGGGACCGCCTACGAGCAGTACTTC. The J gene is TRBJ2-7, the V gene TRBV11-2, with 9 nucleotides matching TRBD1. The length of the CDR3 is 15 residues. Germline V lookup: CDR1 SGHAT, CDR2 FQNNGV. The V segment lost 5 bases and the J segment 2 bases; nucleotides outside the gene matches: 7.

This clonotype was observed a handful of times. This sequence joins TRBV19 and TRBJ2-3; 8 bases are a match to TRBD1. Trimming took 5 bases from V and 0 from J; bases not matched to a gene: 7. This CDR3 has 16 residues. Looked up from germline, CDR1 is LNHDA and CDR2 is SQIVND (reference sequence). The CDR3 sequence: CASSPRQGPSTDTQYF. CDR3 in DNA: TGTGCCAGTAGTCCTAGACAGGGGCCAAGCACAGATACGCAGTATTTT.

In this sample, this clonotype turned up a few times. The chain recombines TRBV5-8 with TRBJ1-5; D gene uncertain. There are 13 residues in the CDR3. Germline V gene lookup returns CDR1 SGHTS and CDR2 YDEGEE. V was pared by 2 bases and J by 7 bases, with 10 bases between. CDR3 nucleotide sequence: TGTGCCAGCAGCTTAGGTTGGAGGCAGCCCCAGCATTTT. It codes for CASSLGWRQPQHF.

The CDR3 loop reads CASSGGGQGSANYGYTF. CDR3 coding DNA: TGCGCCAGCAGCGGAGGAGGGCAGGGCTCAGCTAACTATGGCTACACCTTC. The rearrangement links TRBV5-1 to TRBJ1-2; a possible D gene is TRBD1 (5 bases). This CDR3 comprises 17 residues. Germline CDR1 is SGHRS and CDR2 is YFSETQ. V lost 4 bases and J lost 0, with 19 bases in between.

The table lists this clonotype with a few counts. CDR3: CASSYPGLGLSSSYNEQFF. The CDR3 DNA reads as TGTGCCAGCAGCTATCCGGGACTAGGTCTCAGTAGCTCCTACAATGAGCAGTTCTTC. The J gene is TRBJ2-1, the V gene TRBV6-2 or TRBV6-3, with 8 nucleotides matching TRBD2. The CDR3 is 19 amino acids. The V gene's germline CDR1 is MNHEY and CDR2 SVGEGT. V was pared by 6 bases and J by 0 bases, with 16 bases of the junction left unmatched.

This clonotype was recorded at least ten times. The CDR3 loop reads CASSLDPNINEQFF. The CDR3 DNA follows: TGTGCCAGCAGCTTAGATCCGAATATAAATGAGCAGTTCTTC. The chain recombines TRBV11-3 with TRBJ2-1; D unresolved. Trimming shortened V by 0 bases and J by 7 bases, and 10 bases separated the two germline ends. Per the germline V gene, CDR1 is SGHNT and CDR2 is YENEEA. CDR3 size: 14 residues.

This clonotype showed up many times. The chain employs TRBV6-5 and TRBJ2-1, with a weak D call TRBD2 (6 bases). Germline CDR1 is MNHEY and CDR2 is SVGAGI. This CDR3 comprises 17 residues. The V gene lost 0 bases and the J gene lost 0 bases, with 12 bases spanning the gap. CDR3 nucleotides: TGTGCCAGCAGTTACTCATCCGGGACTCTCTCCTACAATGAGCAGTTCTTC. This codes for CASSYSSGTLSYNEQFF.

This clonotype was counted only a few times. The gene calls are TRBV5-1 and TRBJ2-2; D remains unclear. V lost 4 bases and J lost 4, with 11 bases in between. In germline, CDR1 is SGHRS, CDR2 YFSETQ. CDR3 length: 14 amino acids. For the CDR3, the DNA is TGCGCCAGCAGCCCCTTGTTGTTCACCGGGGAGCTGTTTTTT. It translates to CASSPLLFTGELFF. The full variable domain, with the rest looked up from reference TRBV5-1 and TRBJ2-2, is KAGVTQTPRYLIKTRGQQVTLSCSPISGHRSVSWYQQTPGQGLQFLFEYFSETQRNKGNFPGRFSGRQFSNSRSEMNVSTLELGDSALYLCASSPLLFTGELFFGEGSRLTVL.

This chain's CDR3 is CASSEKISSGANVLTF. The CDR3 region has the DNA TGTGCCAGCTCCGAGAAGATTAGCTCTGGGGCCAACGTCCTGACTTTC. The chain has TRBV18 and TRBJ2-6; D not resolved. The CDR3 extends over 16 amino acids. Germline CDR1 and CDR2: KGHSH and LQKENI. Trimming stripped 6 bases from V and 0 bases from J, with 12 bases between.

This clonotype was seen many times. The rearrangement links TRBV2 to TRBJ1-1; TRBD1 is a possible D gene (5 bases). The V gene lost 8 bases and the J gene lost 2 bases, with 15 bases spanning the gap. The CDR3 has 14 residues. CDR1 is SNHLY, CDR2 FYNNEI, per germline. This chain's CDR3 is CASRQGESNTEAFF. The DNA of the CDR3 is TGTGCCAGCCGTCAGGGTGAAAGTAACACTGAAGCTTTCTTT.

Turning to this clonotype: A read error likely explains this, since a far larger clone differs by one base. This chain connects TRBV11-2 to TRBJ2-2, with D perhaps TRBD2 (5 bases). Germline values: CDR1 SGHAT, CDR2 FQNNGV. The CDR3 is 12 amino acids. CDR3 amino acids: CSSSRGTGELFF. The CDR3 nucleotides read TGTTCCAGCAGCCGGGGTACCGGGGAGCTGTTTTTT.

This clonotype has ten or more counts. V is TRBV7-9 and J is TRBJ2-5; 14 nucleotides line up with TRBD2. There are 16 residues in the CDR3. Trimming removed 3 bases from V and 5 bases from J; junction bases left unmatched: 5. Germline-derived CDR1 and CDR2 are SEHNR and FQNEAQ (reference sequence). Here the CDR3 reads CASSFGTSGRYETQYF. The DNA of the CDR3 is TGTGCCAGCAGCTTTGGGACTAGCGGGAGATATGAGACCCAGTACTTC.

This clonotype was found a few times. The CDR3 sequence: CATSDLPQETQYF. The CDR3 region has the DNA TGTGCCACCAGTGATCTCCCCCAAGAGACCCAGTACTTC. The chain combines TRBV24-1 with TRBJ2-5; the D is unclear. V lost 3 bases, J lost 1 base, and 5 bases lay in between. Looked up from germline, CDR1 is KGHDR and CDR2 is SFDVKD. The CDR3 runs to 13 residues.

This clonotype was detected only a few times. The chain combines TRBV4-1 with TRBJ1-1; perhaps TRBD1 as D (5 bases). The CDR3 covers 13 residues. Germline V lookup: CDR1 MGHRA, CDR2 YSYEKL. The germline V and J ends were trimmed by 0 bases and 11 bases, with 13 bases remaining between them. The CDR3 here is CASSQETPRGAFF. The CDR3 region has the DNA TGCGCCAGCAGCCAAGAAACCCCACGGGGGGCTTTCTTT.

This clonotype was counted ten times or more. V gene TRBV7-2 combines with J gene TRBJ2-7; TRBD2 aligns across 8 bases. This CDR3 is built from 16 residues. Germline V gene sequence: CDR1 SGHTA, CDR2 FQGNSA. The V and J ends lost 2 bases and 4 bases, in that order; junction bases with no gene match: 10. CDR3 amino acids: CASSLMTSENLYEQYF. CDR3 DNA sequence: TGTGCCAGCAGCTTAATGACTAGCGAGAACCTATACGAGCAGTACTTC.

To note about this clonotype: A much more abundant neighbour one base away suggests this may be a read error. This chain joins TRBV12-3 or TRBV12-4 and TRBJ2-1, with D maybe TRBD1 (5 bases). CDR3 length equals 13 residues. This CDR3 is CASSWGTYNERFF. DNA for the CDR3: TGTGCCAGCAGTTGGGGCACCTACAATGAGCGGTTCTTC.

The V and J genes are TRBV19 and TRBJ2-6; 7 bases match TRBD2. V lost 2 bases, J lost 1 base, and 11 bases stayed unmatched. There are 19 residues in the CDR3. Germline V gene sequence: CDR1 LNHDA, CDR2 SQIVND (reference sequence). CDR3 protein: CASSIIGLGSRSGANVLTF. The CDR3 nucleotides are TGTGCCAGTAGTATAATAGGACTAGGTAGTAGGTCTGGGGCCAACGTCCTGACTTTC. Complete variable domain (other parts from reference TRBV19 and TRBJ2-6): DGGITQSPKYLFRKEGQNVTLSCEQNLNHDAMYWYRQDPGQGLRLIYYSQIVNDFQKGDIAEGYSVSREKKESFPLTVTSAQKNPTAFYLCASSIIGLGSRSGANVLTFGAGSRLTVL.

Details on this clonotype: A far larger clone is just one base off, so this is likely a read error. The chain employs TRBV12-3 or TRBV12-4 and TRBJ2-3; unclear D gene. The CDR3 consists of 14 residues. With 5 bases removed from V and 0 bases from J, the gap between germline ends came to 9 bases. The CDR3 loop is CASSGVTSTDTQYF. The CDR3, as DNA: TGTGCCAGCAGTGGGGTGACTAGCACAGATACGCAGTATTTT.

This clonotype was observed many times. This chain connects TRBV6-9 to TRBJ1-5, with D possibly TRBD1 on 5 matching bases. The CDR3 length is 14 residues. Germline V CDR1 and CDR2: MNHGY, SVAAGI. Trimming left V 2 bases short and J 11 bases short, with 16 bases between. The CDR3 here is CASSYRAGKWAQHF. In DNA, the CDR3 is TGTGCCAGCAGTTATCGGGCAGGGAAGTGGGCCCAGCATTTT.

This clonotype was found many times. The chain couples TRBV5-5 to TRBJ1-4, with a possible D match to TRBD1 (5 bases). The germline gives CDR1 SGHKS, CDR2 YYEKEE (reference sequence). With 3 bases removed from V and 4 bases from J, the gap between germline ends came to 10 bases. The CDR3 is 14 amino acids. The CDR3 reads CASSYRDGNEKLFF. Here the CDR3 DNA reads TGTGCCAGCAGCTACCGGGACGGTAATGAAAAACTGTTTTTT.